One sample yielded the 14 T cell receptor beta chains listed below, sequenced in a study of blood T cells in healthy people across ages (dated by TCRdb to 2014 to 2015). The protocol used for the library was 5' RACE. Instrument used: Illumina HiSeq 2500. A second PCR of about 6 to 11 cycles was performed with a sample-barcoded 5' primer and a J-beta primer mix. TCRdb itself trimmed the public reads at Q25 with fastp, ran MiXCR and retained productive beta chains. Each entry merges the rows of one CDR3 protein and shows their most common DNA and genes. This sample comprises 850,000 to 1,000,000 distinct CDR3 sequences, roughly 52% of them detected only once. The leading ten clones occupy about an eighth of the sample. Sample: blood. The receptors stem from a young man in good health.

This chain uses TRBV28 with TRBJ2-3; D unclear. This CDR3 is built from 14 residues. Trimming took 4 bases from V and 3 from J, leaving 11 bases between them. CDR1 and CDR2 from the germline V gene are MDHEN and SYDVKM. The CDR3 spells CASSSVAQTDTQYF. The CDR3 coding sequence is TGTGCCAGCAGTTCGGTGGCCCAGACAGATACGCAGTATTTT.

V usage is TRBV6-5 and J usage is TRBJ1-1; D remains unclear. Germline CDR1 MNHEY, CDR2 SVGAGI. V was clipped by 0 bases and J by 1 base, with 9 bases between them. The CDR3 sequence is 15 residues long. CDR3 sequence reads: CASSYSTSRNTEAFF. The CDR3 nucleotides read TGTGCCAGCAGTTACTCGACATCCCGGAACACTGAAGCTTTCTTT.

In this sample, this clonotype turned up many times. The V gene is TRBV12-5, the J gene TRBJ2-1; 7 positions agree with TRBD2. Germline V gene data show CDR1 as LGHNT and CDR2 as FRNRAP. The CDR3 runs 15 residues. V shed 1 base and J 10 bases; nucleotides not matched to a gene: 10. The CDR3 is CASGLGASGPREQFF. CDR3 in DNA: TGTGCTAGTGGTTTGGGGGCTAGCGGCCCCCGCGAGCAGTTCTTC.

The V call is TRBV29-1, the J call TRBJ2-3, with D possibly being TRBD1 (5 bases). CDR1 SQVTM and CDR2 ANQGSEA come from the germline V gene. The CDR3 loop spans 14 amino acids. The DNA of the CDR3 is TGCAACACCAAAAATGCAGGGTGGATGGATACGCAGTATTTT. It specifies CNTKNAGWMDTQYF.

This clonotype was seen a few times. V usage is TRBV6-5 and J usage is TRBJ1-6, with D tentatively TRBD1 (5 bases). Looked up from germline, CDR1 is MNHEY and CDR2 is SVGAGI. V shed 6 bases and J shed 0 bases, with 12 bases lying between them. The CDR3 runs 16 residues. CDR3 nucleotide sequence: TGTGCCAGCAGGCGAGCAGGGAGCTCCTATAATTCACCCCTCCACTTT. Its translation: CASRRAGSSYNSPLHF.

A note on this clonotype: A much bigger clone sits one base away, suggesting this may be a read error. The V gene is TRBV7-3, the J gene TRBJ2-5, with D maybe TRBD2 (5 bases). Trimming stripped 3 bases from V and 11 bases from J, with 19 bases between. Germline V gene lookup returns CDR1 SGHTA and CDR2 FQGTGA. The CDR3 extends over 14 amino acids. In DNA, the CDR3 is TGTGCCAGCAGCTTCAGCGGCCCTGGCAATGAGCAGTACTTC. Its translation: CASSFSGPGNEQYF.

The genes are TRBV6-1 and TRBJ1-5; D may be TRBD1 (5 bases). Trimming stripped 4 bases from V and 6 bases from J, with 19 bases between. This CDR3 comprises 16 residues. Germline assignment: CDR1 MNHNS and CDR2 SASEGT. The CDR3 coding sequence is TGTGCCAGCAGTGGCGGGACCGGGGTTTTCGGTCAGCCCCAGCATTTT. Encoded protein: CASSGGTGVFGQPQHF.

The CDR3 region has the DNA TGTGCCTGGAGTGTACTAGCGGTCTACAATGAGCAGTTCTTC. Translating it yields CAWSVLAVYNEQFF. V is TRBV30 and J is TRBJ2-1, with 8 nucleotides matching TRBD2. The CDR3 consists of 14 residues. J was trimmed by 3 bases and V by 0 bases; bases with no gene match: 1. CDR1 is GTSNPN, CDR2 SVGIG, per germline (reference sequence).

The chain has TRBV3-1 and TRBJ2-7, with a possible D match to TRBD1 (5 bases). Per germline, CDR1 LGHDT and CDR2 YNNKEL (reference sequence). Between the trimmed V and J ends, which lost 4 bases and 5 bases, there was a span of 21 bases. The CDR3 sequence is 16 residues long. CDR3 sequence: CASSLLNGRVNHEQYF. The DNA for the CDR3 is TGTGCCAGCAGCCTCCTTAACGGCAGGGTTAACCACGAGCAGTACTTC.

The chain combines TRBV5-5 with TRBJ2-1; D is unresolved. Germline assignment: CDR1 SGHKS and CDR2 YYEKEE (reference sequence). This CDR3 spans 15 amino acids. Trimming took 3 bases from V and 2 from J, leaving 12 bases between them. The CDR3, as DNA: TGTGCCAGCAGCTCGCCGTCGGATCCCTACAATGAGCAGTTCTTC. Translation gives CASSSPSDPYNEQFF.

This sequence joins TRBV24-1 and TRBJ1-1; a possible D gene is TRBD1 (6 bases). The ends were cut back, 3 bases at V and 4 bases at J, with 8 bases in the middle. The CDR3 runs to 13 residues. CDR1 and CDR2 from the germline V gene are KGHDR and SFDVKD. The CDR3 region is CATSDAGVTEAFF. The DNA for the CDR3 is TGTGCCACCAGTGATGCAGGGGTCACTGAAGCTTTCTTT.

The chain has TRBV10-3 and TRBJ2-7; the match to TRBD1 covers 7 bases. Germline CDR1 and CDR2: ENHRY and SYGVKD. The CDR3 is 13 amino acids. With V trimmed by 5 bases and J by 5 bases, 6 bases remained unmatched. CDR3: CAISLGQANEQYF. CDR3 bases: TGTGCCATCAGTCTCGGACAGGCCAACGAGCAGTACTTC.

The CDR3 nucleotides are TGTGCCAGCAGCGTAGGTTGGGGGGCATCGGCCAAAAACATTCAGTACTTC. It specifies CASSVGWGASAKNIQYF. The chain links TRBV9 to TRBJ2-4; either TRBD1 or TRBD2 may fit D (6 bases each). V gave up 0 bases and J gave up 1 base, with 14 bases separating them. Per the germline V gene, CDR1 is SGDLS and CDR2 is YYNGEE. CDR3 length: 17 residues.

To note about this clonotype: This may be a read error, as it is one base from a much larger clone. The J gene is TRBJ2-5, the V gene TRBV11-2; no clear D gene. CDR1 is SGHAT and CDR2 is FQNNGV in the germline V gene. This CDR3 has 15 residues. The DNA of the CDR3 is TGTGCCGGCAGCTTAGTCGGTGCAGCCCAAGAGACCCAGTACTTC. Its translation is CAGSLVGAAQETQYF.